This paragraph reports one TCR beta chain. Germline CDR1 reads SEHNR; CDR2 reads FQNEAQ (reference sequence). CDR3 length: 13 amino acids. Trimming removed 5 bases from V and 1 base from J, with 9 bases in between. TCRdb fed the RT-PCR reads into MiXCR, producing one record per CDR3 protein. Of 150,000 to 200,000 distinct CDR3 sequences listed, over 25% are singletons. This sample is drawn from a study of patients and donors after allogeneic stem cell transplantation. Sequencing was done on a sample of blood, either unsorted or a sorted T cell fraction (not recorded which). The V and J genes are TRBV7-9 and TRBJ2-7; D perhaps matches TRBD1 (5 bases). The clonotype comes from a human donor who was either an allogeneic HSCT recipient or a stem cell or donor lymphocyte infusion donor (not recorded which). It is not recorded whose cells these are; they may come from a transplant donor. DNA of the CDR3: TGTGCCAGCAGCCCAAGACAGTCCTACGAGCAGTACTTC. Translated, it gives CASSPRQSYEQYF.